This T cell receptor beta chain was obtained from a study of T-cell memory formation after mild COVID-19 (dated by TCRdb to about 2021). About the study as a whole: Most TCR sequence clusters were specific to one of the two donors. In a couple of donors, T-cell clones that expanded and contracted after mild COVID-19 were tracked by sequencing TCRalpha and TCRbeta repertoires over time. Two young, previously healthy adult volunteers, one female and one male, were included in the cohort.

Ficoll-Paque density gradient centrifugation was the method used to isolate PBMCs. Data came from an Illumina NovaSeq 6000. Using 5'RACE with constant-segment primers, TCRalpha and TCRbeta cDNA libraries were constructed, with sample barcodes and unique molecular identifiers added in the process. RNA was extracted from every sample with Trizol reagent. Library amplification was performed in two PCR steps, and a second sample barcode and Illumina TruSeq adapters were introduced in the second step. Libraries were sequenced on an Illumina NovaSeq with 2 x 150 bp paired-end reads. In the authors' own workflow: Reads were demultiplexed and collapsed into UMI-guided consensus sequences with migec v1.2.7. Using mixcr v2.1.11, UMI consensuses were aligned to TRA and TRB V and J templates and then assembled into clonotypes. Expanded or contracted clonotypes were those called significant by both edgeR and NoisET, with noise models trained on biological replicates. For edgeR calls, the cutoffs were a false discovery rate-adjusted p below 0.01 and a log2 fold-change threshold of 1. As an exploratory analysis of dynamics, PCA with hierarchical clustering was applied to max-normalized trajectories of the 1000 most abundant clonotypes. The CD4 or CD8 phenotype of responding clones was assigned using the separately sequenced CD4+ and CD8+ repertoires. Using fastp at Q25 and MiXCR, TCRdb reprocessed the public reads and kept productive beta chains. Every CDR3 protein is listed once, alongside the most common genes and DNA of its rows. Clone size and V and J calls follow TCRdb, not the original study. The sample data list 85,000 to 120,000 distinct CDR3 sequences, and around 11% of these were observed just once. The ten largest clones represent under 30% of the sample.

Comment on this clonotype: The clone's antigen remains unknown. Base-call qualities are not available, and no considerably larger clone is one nucleotide away.

Broader findings and caveats from the paper: Only a couple of mild cases were covered in the study, and larger cohorts including severe cases with pre-infection samples were considered necessary. Contracting CD4+ clones were found mainly in CM and EM memory subsets, while CD8+ clones were enriched in EMRA. Balanced CD4/CD8 phenotypes were observed for clones contracting from day 15 to 85, whereas a bias towards CD4+ was observed for a second wave of clones expanding from day 15 to 37. SARS-CoV-2 specificity was not confirmed for the second-wave clones peaking on day 37. Some responding clones were detected in pre-infection memory, which suggested that pre-existing cross-reactive memory T cells had joined the SARS-CoV-2 response.

Sequenced material: PBMCs or a T cell subset sorted from them (not recorded which). This receptor was obtained from an adult woman who had mild COVID-19 (a few samples of this study predate the infection). The sample titles of this study are shuffled in the database, so cell type and time point are left out; the donor was told from shared clones.

The nucleotide sequence reads as follows: TGTGCCAGCAGCCAAGAGGGATCTACAGGGGGCTACGAGCAGTACTTC. It encodes CASSQEGSTGGYEQYF. Rearrangement joined TRBV4-2 to TRBJ2-7; 8 bases in between match TRBD1. From the germline V gene, CDR1 is LGHNA and CDR2 is YNFKEQ. Trimming takes 0 bases off V and 3 bases off J; junction bases not matched to a gene: 7. There are 16 amino acids in the CDR3, from cysteine to phenylalanine inclusive. Left in the record is the CDR3 DNA by itself, 48 bases read in frame from the first base.